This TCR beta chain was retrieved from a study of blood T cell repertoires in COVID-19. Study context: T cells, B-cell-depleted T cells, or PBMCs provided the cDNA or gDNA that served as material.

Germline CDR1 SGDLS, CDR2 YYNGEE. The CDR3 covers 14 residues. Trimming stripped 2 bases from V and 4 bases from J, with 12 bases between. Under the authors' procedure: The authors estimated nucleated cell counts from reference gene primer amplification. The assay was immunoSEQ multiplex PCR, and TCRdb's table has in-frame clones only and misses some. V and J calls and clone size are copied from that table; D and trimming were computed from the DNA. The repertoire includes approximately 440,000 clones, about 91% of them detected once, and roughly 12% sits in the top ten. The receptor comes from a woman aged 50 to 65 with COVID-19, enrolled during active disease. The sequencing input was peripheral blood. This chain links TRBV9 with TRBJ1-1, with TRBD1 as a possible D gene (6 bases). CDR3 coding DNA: TGTGCCAGCAGCGTGGGGGGGCTGAGCACTGAAGCTTTCTTT. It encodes CASSVGGLSTEAFF.